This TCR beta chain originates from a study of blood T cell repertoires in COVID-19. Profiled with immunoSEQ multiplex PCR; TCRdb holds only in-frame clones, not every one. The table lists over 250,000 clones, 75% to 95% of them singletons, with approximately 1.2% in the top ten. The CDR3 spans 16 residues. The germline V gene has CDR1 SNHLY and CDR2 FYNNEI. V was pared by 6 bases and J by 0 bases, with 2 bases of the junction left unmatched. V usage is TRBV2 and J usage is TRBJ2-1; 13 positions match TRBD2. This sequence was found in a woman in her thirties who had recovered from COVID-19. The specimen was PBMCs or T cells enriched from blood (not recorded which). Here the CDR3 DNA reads TGTGCCAGCAGCCGGACTAGCGGGAGCTCCTACAATGAGCAGTTCTTC. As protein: CASSRTSGSSYNEQFF.